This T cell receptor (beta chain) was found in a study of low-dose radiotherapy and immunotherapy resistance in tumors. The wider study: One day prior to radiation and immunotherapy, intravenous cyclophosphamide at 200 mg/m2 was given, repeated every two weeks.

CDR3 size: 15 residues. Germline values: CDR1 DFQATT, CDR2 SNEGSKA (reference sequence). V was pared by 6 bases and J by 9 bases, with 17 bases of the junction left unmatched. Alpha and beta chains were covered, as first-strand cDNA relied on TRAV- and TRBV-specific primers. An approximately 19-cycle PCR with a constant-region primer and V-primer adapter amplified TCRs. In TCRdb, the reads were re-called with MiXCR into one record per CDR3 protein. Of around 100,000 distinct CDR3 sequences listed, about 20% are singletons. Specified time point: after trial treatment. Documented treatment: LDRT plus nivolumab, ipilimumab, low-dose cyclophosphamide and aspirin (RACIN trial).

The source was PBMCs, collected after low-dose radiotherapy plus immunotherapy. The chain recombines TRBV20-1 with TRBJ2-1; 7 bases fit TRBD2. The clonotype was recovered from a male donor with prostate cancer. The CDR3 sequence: CSAGGAGYRRGEQFF. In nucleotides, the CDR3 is TGCAGTGCGGGGGGAGCGGGGTACCGGCGGGGTGAGCAGTTCTTC.